Listed below are T cell receptor beta chains from one sample, sequenced in a study of T cell responses to AZD1222 COVID-19 vaccine. Some clones are missing from TCRdb's copy, which holds only in-frame ones; the method was immunoSEQ multiplex PCR. The table shows some 170,000 clones, with 85% to 90% occurring only once. This sample comprised peripheral blood, obtained 28 days after the second AZD1222 dose. The receptors come from an adult who received the AZD1222 COVID-19 vaccine. The CDR3 runs from the conserved cysteine through the conserved F or W. D genes are given only for firm matches. Clone size is given for some rows only: seen once, a few or many times, or a class if the clone is expanded.

J gene,V gene,clone size,D gene,CDR3 DNA,CDR3 protein
TRBJ1-1,TRBV7-2,once,TRBD1,TGTGCCAGCAGGTCAGGGGGTCGTGGCACTGAAGCTTTCTTT,CASRSGGRGTEAFF
TRBJ2-3,TRBV27,NA,NA,TGTGCCAGCAGTTTAGCCAGGAACACAGATACGCAGTATTTT,CASSLARNTDTQYF
TRBJ2-7,TRBV25-1,once,NA,TGTGCCAGCAGTAAATTTATGGGGACCTTCGAGCAGTACTTC,CASSKFMGTFEQYF
TRBJ2-2,TRBV5-1,NA,TRBD1,TGCGCCAGCAGCCCCCAGGGGGACACCGGGGAGCTGTTTTTT,CASSPQGDTGELFF
TRBJ1-2,TRBV4-1,NA,NA,TGCGCCAGCAGCCAAGATAATTCGGCGAAAAACACCTTC,CASSQDNSAKNTF
TRBJ2-7,TRBV6-5,few,NA,TGTGCCAGCAAAACTAGCTCCTACGAGCAGTACTTC,CASKTSSYEQYF
TRBJ2-7,TRBV7-2,once,NA,TGTGCCAGCAGCGCTCACCCGACGACATACGAGCAGTACTTC,CASSAHPTTYEQYF
TRBJ1-1,TRBV2,NA,NA,TGTGCCATCCTCGTACAGACCCTTGAAGCTTTCTTT,CAILVQTLEAFF
TRBJ1-1,TRBV5-1,NA,NA,TGCGCCAGCAGCTTCGGGGGCTCCAGCACTGAAGCTTTCTTT,CASSFGGSSTEAFF
TRBJ2-2,TRBV5-1,NA,NA,TGCGCCAGCCAGGGAGAGGCGAACACCGGGGAGCTGTTTTTT,CASQGEANTGELFF
TRBJ1-1,TRBV27,NA,NA,TGTGCCAGCAGTTTAGTGGACAGCAACACTGAAGCTTTCTTT,CASSLVDSNTEAFF
TRBJ2-1,TRBV5-4,NA,NA,TGTGCCAGCAGCTTGAAGGCGGTGCACAATGAGCAGTTCTTC,CASSLKAVHNEQFF
TRBJ1-3,TRBV18,NA,NA,TGTGCCAGCTCACCACTGGCGGCGCCGGGAAACACCATATATTTT,CASSPLAAPGNTIYF
TRBJ1-2,TRBV12-3/TRBV12-4,NA,NA,TGTGCCAGCAGCTCGGCGAAACTTTATGGCTACACCTTC,CASSSAKLYGYTF
TRBJ2-7,TRBV11-3,NA,NA,TGTGCCAGCAGCTACACCTCCTACGAGCAGTACTTC,CASSYTSYEQYF
TRBJ2-3,TRBV5-1,NA,NA,TGCGCCACCCGGGGGCCTGGGGATACGCAGTATTTT,CATRGPGDTQYF
TRBJ1-2,TRBV27,NA,NA,TGTGCCAGCAGTTCATTAGCCTCCGGGGAGGGTAGAGGTGGCTACACCTTC,CASSSLASGEGRGGYTF
TRBJ1-2,TRBV5-6,NA,TRBD1,TGTGCCAGCAGCCTCAAGGGACAGACGAGAAGGGACTACACCTTC,CASSLKGQTRRDYTF
TRBJ2-6,TRBV4-3,NA,NA,TGCGCCAGCAGCCAAGAGGTAAGAGGGCGGAGCAGGTCGACTGGGGCCAACGTCCTGACTTTC,CASSQEVRGRSRSTGANVLTF
TRBJ2-1,TRBV6-5,NA,TRBD2,TGTGCCAGCCTACTAGCGGGGGGGTCCTACAATGAGCAGTTCTTC,CASLLAGGSYNEQFF
TRBJ2-7,TRBV7-2,NA,TRBD2,TGTGCCATCAAGCGGGGGGAATCCTACGAGCAGTACTTC,CAIKRGESYEQYF
TRBJ2-5,TRBV4-3,NA,NA,TGCGCCAGCAGCCAAGAATCCATGGGGTCCGAGGGGCAAGAGACCCAGTACTTC,CASSQESMGSEGQETQYF
TRBJ1-1,TRBV5-5,NA,NA,TGTGCCAGCAGCTTGGCCCCGACCCGGGAGGAGTGGACTGAAGCTTTCTTT,CASSLAPTREEWTEAFF
TRBJ1-3,TRBV18,few,NA,TGTGCCAGCTCACCTCAGGGGAGTGGAAACACCATATATTTT,CASSPQGSGNTIYF
TRBJ2-7,TRBV1,NA,NA,TGCACCAGCAGCCAAACCCTAGCGGGGGGTCTCTACGAGCAGTACTTC,CTSSQTLAGGLYEQYF
TRBJ2-7,TRBV6-2/TRBV6-3,NA,TRBD1,TGTGCCAGCAGTTACTCCTCCTGGGACAGGGACTACGAGCAGTACTTC,CASSYSSWDRDYEQYF
TRBJ2-2,TRBV18,NA,NA,TGTGCCAGCTCACCAGGGCAGATTATGGACGGGGAGCTGTTTTTT,CASSPGQIMDGELFF
TRBJ1-5,TRBV27,NA,NA,TGTGCCAGCAGTTACCCTAGAACTCGACGTGCCTGGAGGGATCAGCCCCAGCATTTT,CASSYPRTRRAWRDQPQHF
TRBJ2-1,TRBV18,NA,NA,TGTGCCAGCTCATCGGACGCCTACAATGAGCAGTTCTTC,CASSSDAYNEQFF
TRBJ2-7,TRBV6-5,once,TRBD1,TGTGCCAGCAGGTTCGGGACAGACTACGAGCAGTACTTC,CASRFGTDYEQYF
TRBJ1-2,TRBV7-9,NA,TRBD1,TGTGCCAGCAGCTTAGGAGGGACAGGGGGCGGAGGCTACACCTTC,CASSLGGTGGGGYTF
TRBJ2-1,TRBV6-2/TRBV6-3,NA,TRBD2,TGTGCCAGCAGCCCCAGGTTCCCTAGCGGGGACAATGAGCAGTTCTTC,CASSPRFPSGDNEQFF
TRBJ1-1,TRBV27,NA,NA,TGTGCCAGCAGTGTGCTAAGACCCAGGACTGAAGCTTTCTTT,CASSVLRPRTEAFF
TRBJ1-6,TRBV19,NA,NA,TGTGCCAGTAGGGACCGAGGGGGGTCCCTCCACTTT,CASRDRGGSLHF
TRBJ2-5,TRBV7-2,NA,NA,TGTGCCAGCAGCTTCTCCGTTGGGGGATTTTCGGAGACCCAGTACTTC,CASSFSVGGFSETQYF
TRBJ2-1,TRBV5-4,NA,TRBD1,TGTGCCAGCAGCGCCAAGACAGGGCATGTGGGAAATGAGCAGTTCTTC,CASSAKTGHVGNEQFF
TRBJ2-2,TRBV2,NA,TRBD2,TGTGCCAGCAGTGACCTAGCGGGTCGCCACACCGGGGAGCTGTTTTTT,CASSDLAGRHTGELFF
TRBJ1-1,TRBV19,NA,NA,TGTGCCAGTAGTACAGAGATGAACACTGAAGCTTTCTTT,CASSTEMNTEAFF
TRBJ2-7,TRBV4-2,NA,NA,TGTGCCAGCAGCCAAGATAGGGCATCCAGACCAACCCCCTACGAGCAGTACTTC,CASSQDRASRPTPYEQYF
TRBJ1-3,TRBV6-4,NA,NA,TGTGCCAGCAGTGACTCGACCTCCGACTCTGGAAACACCATATATTTT,CASSDSTSDSGNTIYF
TRBJ2-1,TRBV7-9,NA,NA,TGTGCCAGCAGCCCCCGACGAGAGCAGTTCTTC,CASSPRREQFF
TRBJ2-4,TRBV19,NA,NA,TGTGCCAGTACCCCCTCCGGACAGAGAATAGCCAAAAACATTCAGTACTTC,CASTPSGQRIAKNIQYF
TRBJ2-5,TRBV30,NA,TRBD1,TGTGCCTGGAGTGGACAGGGGGTTGGGACCCAGTACTTC,CAWSGQGVGTQYF